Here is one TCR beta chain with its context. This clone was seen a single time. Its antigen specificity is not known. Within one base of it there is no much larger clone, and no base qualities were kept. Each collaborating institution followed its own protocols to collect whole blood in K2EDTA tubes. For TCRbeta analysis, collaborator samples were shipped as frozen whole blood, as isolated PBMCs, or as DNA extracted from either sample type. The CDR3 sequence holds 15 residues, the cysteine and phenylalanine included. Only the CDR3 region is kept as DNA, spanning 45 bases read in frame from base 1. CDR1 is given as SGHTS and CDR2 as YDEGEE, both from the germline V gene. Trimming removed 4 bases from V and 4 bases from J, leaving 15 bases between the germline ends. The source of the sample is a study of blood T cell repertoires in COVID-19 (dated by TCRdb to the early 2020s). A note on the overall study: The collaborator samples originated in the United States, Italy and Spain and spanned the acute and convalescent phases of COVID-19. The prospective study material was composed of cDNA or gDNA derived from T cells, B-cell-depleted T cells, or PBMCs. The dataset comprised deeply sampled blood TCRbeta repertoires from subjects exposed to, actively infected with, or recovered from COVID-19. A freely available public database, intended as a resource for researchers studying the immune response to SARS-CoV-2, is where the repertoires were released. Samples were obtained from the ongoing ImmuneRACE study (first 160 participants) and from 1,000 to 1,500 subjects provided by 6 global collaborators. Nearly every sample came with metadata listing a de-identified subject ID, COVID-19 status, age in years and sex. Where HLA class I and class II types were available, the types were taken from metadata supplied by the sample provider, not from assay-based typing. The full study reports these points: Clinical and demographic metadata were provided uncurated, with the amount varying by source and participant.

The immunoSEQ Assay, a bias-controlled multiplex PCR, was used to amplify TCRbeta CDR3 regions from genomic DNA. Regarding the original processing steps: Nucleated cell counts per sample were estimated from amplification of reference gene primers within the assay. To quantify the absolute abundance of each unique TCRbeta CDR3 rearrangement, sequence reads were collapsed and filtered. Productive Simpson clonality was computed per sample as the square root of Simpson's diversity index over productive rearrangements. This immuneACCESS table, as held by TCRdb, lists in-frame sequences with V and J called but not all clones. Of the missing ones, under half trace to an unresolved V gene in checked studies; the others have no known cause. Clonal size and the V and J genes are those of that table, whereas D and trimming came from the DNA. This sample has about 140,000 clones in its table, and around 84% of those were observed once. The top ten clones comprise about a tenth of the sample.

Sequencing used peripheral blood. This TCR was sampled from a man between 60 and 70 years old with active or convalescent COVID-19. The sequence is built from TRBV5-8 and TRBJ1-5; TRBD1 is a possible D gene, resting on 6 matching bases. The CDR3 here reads CASSPADSLNQPQHF. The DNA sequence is TGTGCCAGCAGCCCCGCGGACAGTCTAAATCAGCCCCAGCATTTT.